This passage covers 26 T cell receptor beta chains from one sample sequenced in a study of T cell repertoires in cytomegalovirus infection. Via MiXCR, TCRdb re-called the reads, giving one row per CDR3 protein. The table records approximately 200,000 distinct CDR3 sequences, under 25% of them present only once. The sequenced sample consisted of CD8+ T cells from PBMCs. Receptors originate from a human donor in good health (CMV status not recorded). Some clones in this sample may be carry-over from other donors' samples.

V gene TRBV29-1 combines with J gene TRBJ2-6, with D perhaps matching TRBD1 (5 bases). The V end lost 6 bases, the J end lost 1 base, and 22 bases lay between the germline ends. Looked up from germline, CDR1 is SQVTM and CDR2 is ANQGSEA. The CDR3 consists of 18 residues. The CDR3 protein is CSVVTQTPAGSGANVLTF. The CDR3 DNA reads TGCAGCGTCGTAACCCAGACCCCCGCAGGGTCTGGGGCCAACGTCCTGACTTTC.

This clonotype came up many times. The chain couples TRBV20-1 to TRBJ2-7; 7 nucleotides agree with TRBD1. The CDR3 length is 14 residues. The germline CDR1 and CDR2 sequences are DFQATT and SNEGSKA (reference sequence). Trimming at V came to 0 bases and at J to 2 bases, leaving 4 bases not matched to a gene. The CDR3: CSARERDRTYEQYF. CDR3 sequence (DNA): TGCAGTGCTAGAGAGAGGGACAGAACCTACGAGCAGTACTTC.

This clonotype was counted ten times or more. The chain is built from TRBV7-2 and TRBJ2-1; D call uncertain. CDR3 length: 13 residues. The germline gives CDR1 SGHTA, CDR2 FQGNSA. Trimming cost V 2 bases and J 9 bases, with 11 bases left between them. The chain's CDR3 is CASSLKIWSEQFF. The DNA of the CDR3 is TGTGCCAGCAGCTTAAAGATCTGGAGTGAGCAGTTCTTC.

This clonotype came up once. CDR3 amino acids: CASSFSGAAEAFF. The CDR3 bases are TGTGCCAGCAGCTTCTCCGGGGCTGCTGAAGCTTTCTTT. The V and J genes are TRBV7-3 and TRBJ1-1; possibly TRBD1 for D (5 bases). The CDR3 runs to 13 residues. Trimming cost V 3 bases and J 6 bases, with 11 bases left between them. Germline values: CDR1 SGHTA, CDR2 FQGTGA.

There are a few counts of this clonotype. This rearrangement joins TRBV7-2 to TRBJ2-1; 8 positions match TRBD2. The V gene's germline CDR1 is SGHTA and CDR2 FQGNSA. V lost 1 base to trimming and J lost 7 bases; unmatched junction nucleotides: 6. This CDR3 has 15 residues. CDR3 in DNA: TGTGCCAGCAGCTTAGGAGCGGGGGCCCTGAATGAGCAGTTCTTC. Amino acid sequence: CASSLGAGALNEQFF.

There are many counts of this clonotype. The chain couples TRBV7-8 to TRBJ2-1, with 9 bases matching TRBD1. There are 14 residues in the CDR3. V was pared by 5 bases and J by 6 bases, with 5 bases of the junction left unmatched. Germline CDR1 SGHVS, CDR2 FQNEAQ. CDR3 sequence (DNA): TGTGCCAGCAGCAACCGGGACAGGGCCAATGAGCAGTTCTTC. Encoded protein: CASSNRDRANEQFF.

The rearrangement uses TRBV7-6 and TRBJ2-5; D is perhaps TRBD1 or TRBD2 (5 bases each). The CDR3 length is 15 residues. V shed 5 bases and J shed 3 bases, with 16 bases lying between them. Germline CDR1 SGHVS, CDR2 FNYEAQ. CDR3 DNA sequence: TGTGCCAGCAGCGCAAGGGACCTGTCAGAAGAGACCCAGTACTTC. Encoded protein: CASSARDLSEETQYF. Using reference TRBV7-6 and TRBJ2-5 for the parts outside the CDR3, the full variable domain is GAGVSQSPRYKVTKRGQDVALRCDPISGHVSLYWYRQALGQGPEFLTYFNYEAQQDKSGLPNDRFSAERPEGSISTLTIQRTEQRDSAMYRCASSARDLSEETQYFGPGTRLLVL.

This clonotype has a count of ten or more. This chain joins TRBV7-6 and TRBJ2-2; no firm D call. This CDR3 is 16 amino acids long. Trimming cost V 5 bases and J 3 bases, with 16 bases left between them. The V gene's germline CDR1 is SGHVS and CDR2 FNYEAQ. CDR3 loop: CASSPTAGSDTGELFF. The CDR3 nucleotides read TGTGCCAGCAGCCCTACGGCCGGATCGGACACCGGGGAGCTGTTTTTT.

The V gene is TRBV12-3 or TRBV12-4, the J gene TRBJ2-1; TRBD2 agrees at 8 bases. The CDR3 extends over 14 amino acids. J was trimmed by 10 bases and V by 3 bases; bases with no gene match: 8. The CDR3 coding sequence is TGTGCCAGCAGTTTGACGGGGGGGCCTCGAGAGCAGTTCTTC. Its protein is CASSLTGGPREQFF.

The chain combines TRBV7-4 with TRBJ2-4, with D unresolved. This CDR3 comprises 15 residues. Germline lookup yields CDR1 SGHVT and CDR2 SQSDAQ. V lost 5 bases and J 0 bases, leaving 11 bases between the germline ends. CDR3 bases: TGTGCCAGCAGCCTACCGGACGTAGCCAAAAACATTCAGTACTTC. Its protein product is CASSLPDVAKNIQYF.

In this sample, this clonotype turned up a few times. The rearrangement joins TRBV6-5 to TRBJ1-2; D call uncertain. The CDR3 runs 14 residues. Trimming took off 7 bases at V and 2 bases at J, with 14 bases between the two ends. The V gene's germline CDR1 is MNHEY and CDR2 SVGAGI. The CDR3 DNA is TGTGCCAGCACCCCCCACGCAGCAAACTATGGCTACACCTTC. It yields the protein CASTPHAANYGYTF.

In this sample, this clonotype turned up a few times. V gene TRBV28 combines with J gene TRBJ2-7; 9 nucleotides agree with TRBD1. The V segment lost 5 bases and the J segment 9 bases; nucleotides outside the gene matches: 11. CDR3 size: 14 residues. CDR1 is MDHEN and CDR2 is SYDVKM in the germline V gene. The CDR3 is CASSHVTGGYGQYF. DNA of the CDR3: TGTGCCAGCAGTCATGTGACAGGGGGGTATGGGCAGTACTTC.

The rearrangement links TRBV12-3 or TRBV12-4 to TRBJ1-3, with a weak D call TRBD1 (6 bases). The CDR3 has 19 residues. The V end was cut by 6 bases, the J end by 0 bases, with 24 bases between. The CDR3 spells CASSHRQEGAYFSGNTIYF. CDR3 nucleotide sequence: TGTGCCAGCAGCCACAGACAGGAGGGAGCCTATTTCTCTGGAAACACCATATATTTT.

CDR3 region: CSVPGQSSYEQYF. Written as DNA, the CDR3 is TGCAGCGTTCCGGGACAAAGTTCCTACGAGCAGTACTTC. The chain carries TRBV29-1 and TRBJ2-7; tentatively, D is TRBD1 (6 bases). CDR1 and CDR2 (germline): SQVTM, ANQGSEA. This CDR3 is 13 amino acids long. Trimming cost V 5 bases and J 1 base, with 12 bases left between them.

This clonotype turned up a few times. CDR3 protein: CASHNRDRGQPQHF. The CDR3 region has the DNA TGTGCCAGCCACAATCGGGACAGGGGTCAGCCCCAGCATTTT. The chain combines TRBV6-6 with TRBJ1-5, with TRBD1 identical over 10 bases. Trimming at V came to 8 bases and at J to 6 bases, leaving 7 bases not matched to a gene. The CDR3 contains 14 residues. Germline CDR1 reads MNHNY; CDR2 reads SVGAGI (reference sequence).

This chain links TRBV7-8 with TRBJ2-3; no clear D. This CDR3 is built from 13 residues. V lost 2 bases, J lost 2 bases, and 5 bases lay in between. Germline V CDR1 and CDR2: SGHVS, FQNEAQ. CDR3 in DNA: TGTGCCAGCAGCTTACAGGTCACAGATACGCAGTATTTT. Its protein product is CASSLQVTDTQYF.

This clonotype was observed many times. V usage is TRBV7-9 and J usage is TRBJ1-5, with 7 bases that match TRBD1. The germline V gene has CDR1 SEHNR and CDR2 FQNEAQ (reference sequence). This CDR3 has 18 residues. After removal of 3 bases from V and 3 bases from J, the junction contained 14 bases not matched to a gene. The CDR3 loop is CASSLGGRDSRINQPQHF. CDR3 nucleotide sequence: TGTGCCAGCAGCTTGGGGGGCCGGGACAGCAGGATCAATCAGCCCCAGCATTTT. The full variable domain, rest sourced from reference TRBV7-9 and TRBJ1-5, is DTGVSQNPRHKITKRGQNVTFRCDPISEHNRLYWYRQTLGQGPEFLTYFQNEAQLEKSRLLSDRFSAERPKGSFSTLEIQRTEQGDSAMYLCASSLGGRDSRINQPQHFGDGTRLSIL.

This clonotype was observed a handful of times. The V call is TRBV20-1, the J call TRBJ1-2, with D perhaps TRBD1 (5 bases). The length of the CDR3 is 11 residues. Trimming stripped 5 bases from V and 4 bases from J, with 8 bases between. The V gene's germline CDR1 is DFQATT and CDR2 SNEGSKA (reference sequence). The CDR3 region has the DNA TGCAGTGCTCCGGGGGTCTATGGCTACACCTTC. Translated: CSAPGVYGYTF.

This clonotype has a count of ten or more. The chain uses TRBV7-6 and TRBJ1-4; TRBD1 might be the D (5 bases). V dropped 5 bases and J dropped 6 bases, with 13 bases sitting between them. The germline V gene encodes CDR1 SGHVS and CDR2 FNYEAQ. This CDR3 contains 14 residues. As DNA, the CDR3 is TGTGCCAGCAGCGCAGGGCCGAATGATGAAAAACTGTTTTTT. It yields the protein CASSAGPNDEKLFF.

The genes are TRBV2 and TRBJ1-2; D is possibly TRBD1 (6 bases). The length of the CDR3 is 10 residues. Trimming removed 10 bases at V and 6 bases at J, with 9 bases between. CDR1 SNHLY and CDR2 FYNNEI come from the germline V gene. The CDR3 protein is CATQGNGYTF. The DNA of the CDR3 is TGTGCCACCCAGGGGAATGGCTACACCTTC.

Only a few counts were recorded for this clonotype. The chain uses TRBV6-6 and TRBJ2-3, with 8 bases aligning to TRBD2. Germline values: CDR1 MNHNY, CDR2 SVGAGI (reference sequence). Germline trimming cut 7 bases from V and 2 bases from J; bases unmatched to any gene: 8. This CDR3 region has 15 residues. CDR3 nucleotide sequence: TGTGCCAGCACCGGACTAGCAGGATACACAGATACGCAGTATTTT. This sequence encodes CASTGLAGYTDTQYF.

This clonotype was seen at least ten times. The chain employs TRBV20-1 and TRBJ2-1, with D possibly matching TRBD1 (5 bases). The CDR3 spans 11 residues. Germline values: CDR1 DFQATT, CDR2 SNEGSKA (reference sequence). The V end was cut by 6 bases, the J end by 5 bases, with 8 bases between. The CDR3 DNA is TGCAGTGCCGACAGAAACAATGAGCAGTTCTTC. Protein sequence: CSADRNNEQFF.

The chain carries TRBV28 and TRBJ2-2, with TRBD1 identical over 9 bases. Germline V gene sequence: CDR1 MDHEN, CDR2 SYDVKM. V was pared by 8 bases and J by 7 bases, with 5 bases of the junction left unmatched. The CDR3 is made up of 13 amino acids. The CDR3 sequence: CASGQGNGGELFF. DNA of the CDR3: TGTGCCAGCGGACAGGGGAATGGCGGGGAGCTGTTTTTT.

V is TRBV12-3 or TRBV12-4 and J is TRBJ2-2, with 7 nucleotides matching TRBD2. The CDR3 has 15 residues. Losses at the gene ends were 3 bases for V and 1 base for J; bases not matched to a gene: 2. For the CDR3, the DNA is TGTGCCAGCAGTTTGGGGGGGGTGAACACCGGGGAGCTGTTTTTT. Its translation is CASSLGGVNTGELFF.

This chain joins TRBV28 and TRBJ1-5, with TRBD1 matching over 7 bases. Germline V gene sequence: CDR1 MDHEN, CDR2 SYDVKM. J lost 5 bases, V lost 3 bases, and 7 bases had no gene match. This CDR3 spans 15 amino acids. CDR3: CASSLEQGSDQPQHF. For the CDR3, the DNA is TGTGCCAGCAGTTTGGAACAGGGGTCCGATCAGCCCCAGCATTTT.

This clonotype was seen more than once but under ten times. The J gene is TRBJ2-3, the V gene TRBV2; D is undetermined. This CDR3 region has 14 residues. Germline V lookup: CDR1 SNHLY, CDR2 FYNNEI. V lost 8 bases to trimming and J lost 2 bases, with 14 bases between them. CDR3 sequence (DNA): TGTGCCAGCGGGGAATGGCGGAACACAGATACGCAGTATTTT. As protein: CASGEWRNTDTQYF. Full variable domain (missing parts from reference TRBV2 and TRBJ2-3): EPEVTQTPSHQVTQMGQEVILRCVPISNHLYFYWYRQILGQKVEFLVSFYNNEISEKSEIFDDQFSVERPDGSNFTLKIRSTKLEDSAMYFCASGEWRNTDTQYFGPGTRLTVL.